This T cell receptor (beta chain) was sequenced in a study of cytomegalovirus exposure and HLA in healthy donors. Across the whole study: An early release of data contained around 80 million unique TCRs, which came from HLA-typed donors. Findings and caveats of the study: Earlier analysis found most TCR beta V segments productive about 90% or about 30% of the time. When presence/absence was analysed, sequencing depth was taken to be roughly uniform across donors.

Of note for this clone: Its antigen is currently unknown.

CDR1 is LGHNA and CDR2 is YNFKEQ in the germline V gene. The CDR3 length is 16 residues. Trimming removed 4 bases from V and 3 bases from J, with 18 bases in between. In the PCR, 60 Vbeta and 13 Jbeta primers were used. Some clones are missing from TCRdb's copy, which holds only in-frame ones; the method was immunoSEQ multiplex PCR. Of about 210,000 clones in the sample, more than 70% were seen once. Sequencing input: PBMCs. V is TRBV4-2 and J is TRBJ2-5; D might be TRBD2 (6 bases). This receptor was identified in a man aged 40-50 years in good health and CMV-seropositive. CDR3 DNA sequence: TGTGCCAGCAGCCTCAACACCTGGAGGGAGGAAGAGACCCAGTACTTC. Its translation: CASSLNTWREEETQYF.